This record looks at one T cell receptor (beta chain) sequence and its context. What it binds is not known. The data originate from a study of T cell repertoires in cytomegalovirus infection. Study background: The authors used CMV epitopes that were HLA-C-restricted (recently identified) and HLA-B-restricted (well studied). In public TCR beta signatures, there were indications of both CMV infection and matching HLA type.

MiXCR, run by TCRdb on the reads, gives a single entry per CDR3 protein. The sample includes about 830,000 distinct CDR3 sequences, about 30% of them seen just once. Study-wide findings and caveats: It was HLA-C-restricted CMV-specific TCR beta clonotypes that dominated the response ex vivo.

The germline V gene has CDR1 KGHSH and CDR2 LQKENI. The CDR3 loop spans 13 amino acids. V lost 4 bases, J lost 3 bases, and 2 bases stayed unmatched. The chain links TRBV18 to TRBJ2-5, with 7 bases identical to TRBD1. The TCR originated in a human donor in good health (CMV status not recorded). Some clones in this sample may be carry-over from other donors' samples. Source: cultured CD8+ T cells from PBMCs, taken from culture after CMV antigen stimulation. The CDR3 sequence is CASSQGAEETQYF. The DNA for the CDR3 is TGTGCCAGCTCACAGGGGGCGGAAGAGACCCAGTACTTC.